This T cell receptor (beta chain) appears in the sequencing data of a study of type 1 and type 2 diabetes patients. Study summary: CD4+ or CD8+ T cells were positively selected from PBMCs with microbeads.

There are 14 residues in the CDR3. V lost 7 bases and J 0 bases, leaving 12 bases between the germline ends. Germline CDR1 and CDR2: SNHLY and FYNNEI. Genomic DNA was the PCR template. Amplification of the beta chain CDR3 used 30 forward and 13 reverse multiplex primers. TCRdb re-called the multiplex PCR reads through MiXCR, storing one row per CDR3 protein. The sample has some 250,000 distinct CDR3 sequences, approximately 45% seen once; the top ten hold roughly 15%. Sample: peripheral blood mononuclear cells (PBMCs). The chain links TRBV2 to TRBJ1-1; D not certain. The clonotype originates from a man in his late teens or twenties with type 2 diabetes. The CDR3 DNA sequence: TGTGCCAGCACCCTTGAGTCAGTGAACACTGAAGCTTTCTTT. It specifies CASTLESVNTEAFF.